The 21 T cell receptor beta chains below all came from one sample that was sequenced in a study of OX40 agonist ivuxolimab in advanced cancers. Assay used: immunoSEQ multiplex PCR; TCRdb lists only in-frame clones, some missing. The sample shows tens of thousands of clones, more than 75% of them seen only once. The sample here was CD4+ or CD8+ T cells sorted from blood, taken in a trial of the OX40 agonist ivuxolimab. The receptors were sampled from an adult with an advanced solid tumor such as melanoma, head and neck, liver or kidney cancer.

This rearrangement joins TRBV11-2 to TRBJ1-1; unclear D gene. CDR1 and CDR2 (germline): SGHAT, FQNNGV. This CDR3 is built from 14 residues. The V end lost 1 base, the J end lost 5 bases, and 11 bases lay between the germline ends. In nucleotides, the CDR3 is TGTGCCAGCAGCTTAGTTTCCTTAAATACTGAAGCTTTCTTT. This codes for CASSLVSLNTEAFF.

The rearrangement links TRBV6-1 to TRBJ1-2; D is unresolved. Germline CDR1 MNHNS, CDR2 SASEGT. V was pared by 0 bases and J by 8 bases, with 10 bases between. The CDR3 extends over 13 amino acids. The CDR3 protein is CASSEASVIGYTF. For the CDR3, the DNA is TGTGCCAGCAGTGAAGCTTCGGTTATAGGCTACACCTTC.

The rearrangement uses TRBV6-5 and TRBJ2-1; 10 positions agree with TRBD2. With 3 bases clipped from V and 7 bases from J, the junction kept 6 bases outside the gene matches. The CDR3 consists of 15 residues. Germline CDR1 MNHEY, CDR2 SVGAGI. The CDR3 here is CASSYRLAGENEQFF. The CDR3, as DNA: TGTGCCAGCAGTTATCGGCTAGCGGGAGAAAATGAGCAGTTCTTC.

This chain uses TRBV13 with TRBJ1-3; D remains ambiguous. Germline CDR1 PRHDT, CDR2 FYEKMQ (reference sequence). The germline V and J ends were trimmed by 2 bases and 0 bases, with 8 bases remaining between them. The CDR3 sequence is 15 residues long. CDR3 in amino acids: CASSLSGLSGNTIYF. The CDR3 nucleotides are TGTGCCAGCAGCTTATCGGGTCTCTCTGGAAACACCATATATTTT.

The chain joins TRBV11-1 to TRBJ2-7; perhaps TRBD1 as D (7 bases). V lost 5 bases and J 0 bases, leaving 14 bases between the germline ends. The CDR3 has 15 residues. Germline CDR1 and CDR2: SGHAT and FQDESV (reference sequence). The CDR3 here is CASSHLEGASYEQYF. The DNA of the CDR3 is TGTGCCAGCAGCCACCTGGAGGGGGCCTCCTACGAGCAGTACTTC.

The chain joins TRBV25-1 to TRBJ1-2; D is unresolved. Trimming shortened V by 3 bases and J by 1 base, and 6 bases separated the two germline ends. Germline V gives CDR1 MGHDK, CDR2 SYGVNS. The CDR3 has 13 amino acids. CDR3 sequence (DNA): TGTGCCAGCAGTGAGGCATATAACTATGGCTACACCTTC. Protein sequence: CASSEAYNYGYTF.

The rearrangement uses TRBV6-6 and TRBJ1-1; no firm D call. Germline lookup yields CDR1 MNHNY and CDR2 SVGAGI (reference sequence). The V gene lost 7 bases and the J gene lost 5 bases, with 8 bases spanning the gap. The CDR3 spans 11 residues. The CDR3 sequence: CASKWWTEAFF. For the CDR3, the DNA is TGTGCCAGCAAGTGGTGGACTGAAGCTTTCTTT.

The chain joins TRBV10-1 to TRBJ2-5; unclear D gene. The tail of the sequence fits TRBJ2-7 better, so the J call may be wrong. Germline assignment: CDR1 WNHNN and CDR2 SYGVQD (reference sequence). There are 13 residues in the CDR3. CDR3 protein: CASSESYYYEQYF. The CDR3 nucleotides read TGCGCCAGCAGTGAGTCGTACTACTACGAGCAGTACTTC.

DNA for the CDR3: TGTGCCAGCAGCTCGGGGACAGGGACTTACAATGAGCAGTTCTTC. Amino acid sequence: CASSSGTGTYNEQFF. This chain uses TRBV7-9 with TRBJ2-1; 9 bases fit TRBD1. The CDR3 runs 15 residues. Trimming at V came to 4 bases and at J to 4 bases, leaving 5 bases not matched to a gene. Germline CDR1 SEHNR, CDR2 FQNEAQ (reference sequence). Supplemented by reference TRBV7-9 and TRBJ2-1, the full variable domain reads DTGVSQNPRHKITKRGQNVTFRCDPISEHNRLYWYRQTLGQGPEFLTYFQNEAQLEKSRLLSDRFSAERPKGSFSTLEIQRTEQGDSAMYLCASSSGTGTYNEQFFGPGTRLTVL.

CDR3: CASSSVETQYF. The CDR3 nucleotides are TGTGCCAGCAGTTCCGTAGAGACCCAGTACTTC. The chain employs TRBV28 and TRBJ2-5, with unresolved D. The germline V and J ends were trimmed by 4 bases and 4 bases, with 4 bases remaining between them. Per germline, CDR1 MDHEN and CDR2 SYDVKM. This CDR3 has 11 amino acids.

The rearrangement links TRBV5-1 to TRBJ1-5; maybe TRBD1 (6 bases). The CDR3 has 15 residues. The germline CDR1 and CDR2 sequences are SGHRS and YFSETQ. V lost 0 bases and J 4 bases, leaving 11 bases between the germline ends. The CDR3 loop reads CASSLDGGGNQPQHF. The CDR3, as DNA: TGCGCCAGCAGCTTGGATGGGGGCGGGAATCAGCCCCAGCATTTT.

The CDR3 spells CASSEIWLRGYGYTF. CDR3 sequence (DNA): TGTGCCAGCAGTGAAATATGGCTGAGAGGCTATGGCTACACCTTC. J is TRBJ1-2 and V is TRBV6-1; D is unresolved. The CDR3 is made up of 15 amino acids. In germline, CDR1 is MNHNS, CDR2 SASEGT. With 2 bases removed from V and 4 bases from J, the gap between germline ends came to 14 bases.

The chain couples TRBV6-6 to TRBJ2-1, with D unresolved. The V gene's germline CDR1 is MNHNY and CDR2 SVGAGI (reference sequence). This CDR3 contains 13 residues. V was clipped by 10 bases and J by 0 bases, with 10 bases between them. CDR3 nucleotides: TGTGCCACCTCTAAGGGCTCCTACAATGAGCAGTTCTTC. It yields the protein CATSKGSYNEQFF.

V is TRBV6-5 and J is TRBJ1-1; TRBD1 matches at 7 bases. The CDR3 is 11 amino acids. In germline, CDR1 is MNHEY, CDR2 SVGAGI. The J segment lost 11 bases and the V segment lost 6 bases, leaving 6 bases of the junction unmatched. The CDR3 protein is CASRSQGLAFF. The CDR3 DNA reads as TGTGCCAGCAGATCACAGGGGTTGGCTTTCTTT.

This clone has only a few counts. The chain carries TRBV5-1 and TRBJ2-3; either TRBD1 or TRBD2 may fit D (6 bases each). CDR1 SGHRS and CDR2 YFSETQ come from the germline V gene. The CDR3 spans 15 residues. Trimming removed 2 bases from V and 4 bases from J, with 14 bases in between. The CDR3, as DNA: TGCGCCAGCAGCTTATTGGGGGGCCCAGCAGATACGCAGTATTTT. Protein: CASSLLGGPADTQYF. Full variable domain (rest looked up from reference TRBV5-1 and TRBJ2-3): KAGVTQTPRYLIKTRGQQVTLSCSPISGHRSVSWYQQTPGQGLQFLFEYFSETQRNKGNFPGRFSGRQFSNSRSEMNVSTLELGDSALYLCASSLLGGPADTQYFGPGTRLTVL.

The rearrangement links TRBV19 to TRBJ2-2; 11 bases line up with TRBD2. The trim removed 3 bases at V and 1 base at J, leaving 4 bases unmatched. The germline CDR1 and CDR2 sequences are LNHDA and SQIVND (reference sequence). CDR3 length: 17 residues. CDR3 amino acids: CASSIAGLAVNTGELFF. The CDR3 region has the DNA TGTGCCAGTAGTATCGCGGGACTAGCGGTGAACACCGGGGAGCTGTTTTTT.

V gene TRBV7-2 combines with J gene TRBJ1-4; D is possibly TRBD1 (6 bases). The CDR3 extends over 14 amino acids. V was cut by 5 bases and J by 13 bases, with 20 bases left in between. Germline lookup yields CDR1 SGHTA and CDR2 FQGNSA. The CDR3 nucleotides read TGTGCCAGCAGCGCGCCAAACAGGGAAGGAGGACTGTTTTTT. As protein: CASSAPNREGGLFF.

This clone was seen a few times. The chain couples TRBV28 to TRBJ2-6; no definite D call. CDR3 length equals 18 residues. The V end was cut by 2 bases, the J end by 0 bases, with 14 bases between. The V gene's germline CDR1 is MDHEN and CDR2 SYDVKM. The CDR3 sequence is CASSLVFEGYSGANVLTF. Here the CDR3 DNA reads TGTGCCAGCAGTTTAGTTTTCGAAGGTTACTCTGGGGCCAACGTCCTGACTTTC.

In DNA, the CDR3 is TGTGCCAGCAGCTTGGGGGGTTTCTTT. Translated: CASSLGGFF. The J gene is TRBJ1-1, the V gene TRBV7-2; D is possibly TRBD1 (5 bases). Germline V gives CDR1 SGHTA, CDR2 FQGNSA. V was clipped by 3 bases and J by 13 bases, with 6 bases between them. The CDR3 covers 9 residues.

Details on this clone: Different DNA sequences within this sample yield the same CDR3. The chain is built from TRBV7-3 and TRBJ2-3, with D possibly called TRBD1 or TRBD2 (6 bases each). Trimming left V 2 bases short and J 4 bases short, with 13 bases between. CDR3 length equals 15 residues. Germline V gene data show CDR1 as SGHTA and CDR2 as FQGTGA. The DNA for the CDR3 is TGTGCCAGCAGCTTACTCGGGGGCCGCGCAGATACGCAGTATTTT. Amino acid sequence: CASSLLGGRADTQYF.

This clone has a handful of counts. This chain links TRBV27 with TRBJ2-7; 12 positions match TRBD2. V dropped 5 bases and J dropped 5; count of bases not matched to a gene: 13. CDR3 length equals 17 residues. Germline assignment: CDR1 MNHEY and CDR2 SMNVEV (reference sequence). CDR3 in amino acids: CASSPPLAGGFIHEQYF. CDR3 sequence (DNA): TGTGCCAGCAGTCCCCCACTAGCGGGAGGCTTTATCCACGAGCAGTACTTC.